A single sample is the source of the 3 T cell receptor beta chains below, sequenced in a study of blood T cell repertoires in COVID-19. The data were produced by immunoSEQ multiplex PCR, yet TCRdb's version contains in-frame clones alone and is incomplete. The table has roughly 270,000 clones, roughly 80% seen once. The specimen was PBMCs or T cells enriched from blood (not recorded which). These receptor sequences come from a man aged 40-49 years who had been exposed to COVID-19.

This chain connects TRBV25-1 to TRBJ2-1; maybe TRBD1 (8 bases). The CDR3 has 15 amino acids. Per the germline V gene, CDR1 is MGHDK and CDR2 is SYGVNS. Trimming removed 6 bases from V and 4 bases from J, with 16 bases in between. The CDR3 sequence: CASSGQGGSYNEQFF. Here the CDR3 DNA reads TGTGCCAGCAGCGGACAGGGAGGGTCATACAATGAGCAGTTCTTC.

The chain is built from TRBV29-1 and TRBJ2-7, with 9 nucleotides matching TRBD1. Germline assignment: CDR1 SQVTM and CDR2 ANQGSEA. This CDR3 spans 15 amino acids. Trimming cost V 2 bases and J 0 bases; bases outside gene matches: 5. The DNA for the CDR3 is TGCAGCGTTGAATTTCCGGACAGGGGCTCCTACGAGCAGTACTTC. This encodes CSVEFPDRGSYEQYF.

The CDR3 region is CAISSGLSSYEQYF. CDR3 DNA: TGTGCCATCAGTTCAGGCCTTAGCTCCTACGAGCAGTACTTC. This sequence joins TRBV10-3 and TRBJ2-7, with D hard to call. Germline assignment: CDR1 ENHRY and CDR2 SYGVKD. V lost 5 bases to trimming and J lost 0 bases, with 11 bases between them. CDR3 length: 14 residues.